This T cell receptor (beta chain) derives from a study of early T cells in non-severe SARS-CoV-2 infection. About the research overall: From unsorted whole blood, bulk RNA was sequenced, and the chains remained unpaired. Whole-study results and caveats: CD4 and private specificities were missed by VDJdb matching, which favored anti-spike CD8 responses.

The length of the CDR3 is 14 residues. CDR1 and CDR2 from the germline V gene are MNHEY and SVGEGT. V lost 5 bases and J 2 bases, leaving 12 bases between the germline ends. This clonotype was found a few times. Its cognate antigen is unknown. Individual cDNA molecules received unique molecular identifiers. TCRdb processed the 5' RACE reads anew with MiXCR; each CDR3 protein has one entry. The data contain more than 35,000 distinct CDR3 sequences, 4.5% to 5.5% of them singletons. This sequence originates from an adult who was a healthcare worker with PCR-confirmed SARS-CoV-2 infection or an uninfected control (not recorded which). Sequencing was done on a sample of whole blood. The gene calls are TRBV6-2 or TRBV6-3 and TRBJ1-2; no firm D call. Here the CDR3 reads CASSAGQVNYGYTF. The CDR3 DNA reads TGTGCCAGCAGTGCAGGCCAGGTCAACTATGGCTACACCTTC.